A selection of T cell receptor beta chains follows, all from one sample in a study of CD8+ T cells in alopecia areata. Here immunoSEQ multiplex PCR was the method, and the copy in TCRdb shows in-frame clones only, minus some. There are 70,000 or so clones in the sample; around 29% occur only once, and about 15% lies in the top ten. This sample comprised CD8+ T cells sorted from blood, obtained at week 4, from a patient treated with tofacitinib. These TCRs come from a human donor with alopecia areata. CDR3s include the opening cysteine and the closing phenylalanine or tryptophan. The order of the fields is V gene, clone size, D gene, J gene, CDR3 DNA, CDR3 protein. D genes are given only for firm matches. Only part of the rows carry a size: once, few, many, or a class if the clone is expanded.

v_call: TRBV15; clone_size: medium-sized; d_call: TRBD1; j_call: TRBJ2-1; cdr3_nt: TGTGCCACCAGCGGAGACAGGGGGCAGGGCAATGAGCAGTTCTTC; cdr3_aa: CATSGDRGQGNEQFF
v_call: TRBV4-2; clone_size: few; d_call: -; j_call: TRBJ2-7; cdr3_nt: TGTGCCAGCAGCCAAGATCTTCGGACGAGGGGCAGCTTTGTTCAGTACTTC; cdr3_aa: CASSQDLRTRGSFVQYF
v_call: TRBV28; clone_size: -; d_call: -; j_call: TRBJ2-7; cdr3_nt: TGTGCCAGCAGTTTTAATCGCGTCCCCGAGCAGTACTTC; cdr3_aa: CASSFNRVPEQYF
v_call: TRBV7-9; clone_size: -; d_call: -; j_call: TRBJ2-3; cdr3_nt: TGTGCCAGCAGCCCGCTGACAAACACAGATACGCAGTATTTT; cdr3_aa: CASSPLTNTDTQYF
v_call: TRBV29-1; clone_size: -; d_call: -; j_call: TRBJ1-2; cdr3_nt: TGCAGCGTTGATGCCAGCGCCTATGGCTACACCTTC; cdr3_aa: CSVDASAYGYTF
v_call: TRBV9; clone_size: -; d_call: -; j_call: TRBJ1-1; cdr3_nt: TGTGCCAGCAGCGTATCGGGGGGTGACACTGAAGCTTTCTTT; cdr3_aa: CASSVSGGDTEAFF
v_call: TRBV29-1; clone_size: few; d_call: TRBD2; j_call: TRBJ2-1; cdr3_nt: TGCAGCGCCTCAACTAGCGGGAGGAATGAGCAGTTCTTC; cdr3_aa: CSASTSGRNEQFF
v_call: TRBV29-1; clone_size: few; d_call: TRBD1; j_call: TRBJ2-2; cdr3_nt: TGCAGCGGACAGGGGGCGAACACCGGGGAGCTGTTTTTT; cdr3_aa: CSGQGANTGELFF
v_call: TRBV6-1; clone_size: few; d_call: -; j_call: TRBJ2-7; cdr3_nt: TGTGCCAGCAGTGATCCCGGCTACGAGCAGTACTTC; cdr3_aa: CASSDPGYEQYF
v_call: TRBV4-3; clone_size: large; d_call: TRBD2; j_call: TRBJ2-1; cdr3_nt: TGCGCCAGCAGCCAAGGACTAGCCCCCTACAATGAGCAGTTCTTC; cdr3_aa: CASSQGLAPYNEQFF
v_call: TRBV25-1; clone_size: few; d_call: -; j_call: TRBJ1-2; cdr3_nt: TGTGCCAGCAGTGGCTCCATGGACAGTAAGAACTATGGCTACACCTTC; cdr3_aa: CASSGSMDSKNYGYTF
v_call: TRBV6-1; clone_size: large; d_call: TRBD1; j_call: TRBJ2-3; cdr3_nt: TGTGCCAGCAGTGACGGACAGGACGCAGATACGCAGTATTTT; cdr3_aa: CASSDGQDADTQYF
v_call: TRBV29-1; clone_size: -; d_call: -; j_call: TRBJ2-7; cdr3_nt: TGCAGCGTCCAGTTAGTGGGCGAGCAGTACTTC; cdr3_aa: CSVQLVGEQYF
v_call: TRBV14; clone_size: -; d_call: -; j_call: TRBJ1-2; cdr3_nt: TGTGCCAGCAGCCAAGAAGTTGGTGCTGGCTACACCTTC; cdr3_aa: CASSQEVGAGYTF
v_call: TRBV29-1; clone_size: -; d_call: TRBD2; j_call: TRBJ2-3; cdr3_nt: TGCAGCGCCTCGGGACTAGCGGGCACAGATACGCAGTATTTT; cdr3_aa: CSASGLAGTDTQYF
v_call: TRBV7-9; clone_size: many; d_call: -; j_call: TRBJ2-7; cdr3_nt: TGTGCCAGCAGCTTAGGCTTAGGACCCGAGCAGTACTTC; cdr3_aa: CASSLGLGPEQYF
v_call: TRBV29-1; clone_size: few; d_call: -; j_call: TRBJ2-3; cdr3_nt: TGCAGCGGGAACTGGAGGAATACGCAGTATTTT; cdr3_aa: CSGNWRNTQYF
v_call: TRBV7-7; clone_size: -; d_call: -; j_call: TRBJ2-5; cdr3_nt: TGTGCCAGCAGCGAGGGACCGGAGGGAGAGACCCAGTACTTC; cdr3_aa: CASSEGPEGETQYF
v_call: TRBV19; clone_size: -; d_call: TRBD2; j_call: TRBJ2-1; cdr3_nt: TGTGCCAGTAGGGTAGGAGGACTAGCGGGTGTGAGGTCCTACAATGAGCAGTTCTTC; cdr3_aa: CASRVGGLAGVRSYNEQFF
v_call: TRBV29-1; clone_size: -; d_call: -; j_call: TRBJ2-7; cdr3_nt: TGCAGCGTCGGGGGCGGCAACGGAGAATACTACGAGCAGTACTTC; cdr3_aa: CSVGGGNGEYYEQYF
v_call: TRBV9; clone_size: -; d_call: -; j_call: TRBJ2-1; cdr3_nt: TGTGCCAGCAGCGCTCTTCGGGATGAGCAGTTCTTC; cdr3_aa: CASSALRDEQFF
v_call: TRBV5-1; clone_size: -; d_call: -; j_call: TRBJ2-1; cdr3_nt: TGCGCCAGCAGCTGGAGCAGGCAGGACAATGAGCAGTTCTTC; cdr3_aa: CASSWSRQDNEQFF
v_call: TRBV7-9; clone_size: -; d_call: -; j_call: TRBJ2-3; cdr3_nt: TGTGCCAGCAGCACCGGGGTCGGCGGGAGCACAGATACGCAGTATTTT; cdr3_aa: CASSTGVGGSTDTQYF
v_call: TRBV7-6; clone_size: -; d_call: -; j_call: TRBJ2-1; cdr3_nt: TGTGCCAGCAGCTTAGGGAGGAATGAGCAGTTCTTC; cdr3_aa: CASSLGRNEQFF
v_call: TRBV7-9; clone_size: few; d_call: -; j_call: TRBJ2-7; cdr3_nt: TGTGCCAGCAGCGGGGGGAGAGTAACCTACGAGCAGTACTTC; cdr3_aa: CASSGGRVTYEQYF
v_call: TRBV29-1; clone_size: -; d_call: -; j_call: TRBJ2-2; cdr3_nt: TGCAGCGTTGCGGGTAACACCGGGGAGCTGTTTTTT; cdr3_aa: CSVAGNTGELFF
v_call: TRBV15; clone_size: few; d_call: TRBD2; j_call: TRBJ2-1; cdr3_nt: TGTGCCACCAGCGAAGATATGACTAGCGGGAAGGTTGAGCAGTTCTTC; cdr3_aa: CATSEDMTSGKVEQFF
v_call: TRBV9; clone_size: -; d_call: -; j_call: TRBJ1-2; cdr3_nt: TGTGCCAGCAGCTCCCGCTCCGGGGATGGCTACACCTTC; cdr3_aa: CASSSRSGDGYTF
v_call: TRBV29-1; clone_size: -; d_call: -; j_call: TRBJ2-7; cdr3_nt: TGCAGCGTTTTAACGGACAGCTACAGCGGGTACGAGCAGTACTTC; cdr3_aa: CSVLTDSYSGYEQYF
v_call: TRBV29-1; clone_size: -; d_call: TRBD1; j_call: TRBJ1-3; cdr3_nt: TGCAGCGTGAGGGGACAGGAGGAAAACACCATATATTTT; cdr3_aa: CSVRGQEENTIYF
v_call: TRBV29-1; clone_size: few; d_call: -; j_call: TRBJ1-2; cdr3_nt: TGCAGCGTAGGCTATGGCTACACCTTC; cdr3_aa: CSVGYGYTF
v_call: TRBV6-1; clone_size: few; d_call: -; j_call: TRBJ2-7; cdr3_nt: TGTGCCACCGCTCCAGGGACGGGACCCTACGAGCAGTACTTC; cdr3_aa: CATAPGTGPYEQYF
v_call: TRBV4-3; clone_size: -; d_call: -; j_call: TRBJ2-7; cdr3_nt: TGCGCCAGCAGCCAAGGTCACCCTAGCTCTTACGAGCAGTACTTC; cdr3_aa: CASSQGHPSSYEQYF
v_call: TRBV15; clone_size: few; d_call: -; j_call: TRBJ2-3; cdr3_nt: TGTGCCACCAGCAGAGGTACGGGAAGGATTAGCACAGATACGCAGTATTTT; cdr3_aa: CATSRGTGRISTDTQYF
v_call: TRBV29-1; clone_size: -; d_call: -; j_call: TRBJ2-2; cdr3_nt: TGCAGCGTTTACCACGAGGGTAGGATGACCGGGGAGCTGTTTTTT; cdr3_aa: CSVYHEGRMTGELFF
v_call: TRBV30; clone_size: few; d_call: -; j_call: TRBJ2-1; cdr3_nt: TGTGCCTGGTCCAAAGCCTTTGGGGAGCAGTTCTTC; cdr3_aa: CAWSKAFGEQFF
v_call: TRBV5-6; clone_size: few; d_call: -; j_call: TRBJ2-7; cdr3_nt: TGTGCCAGCAGCAGTACAGGATACGAGCAGTACTTC; cdr3_aa: CASSSTGYEQYF
v_call: TRBV30; clone_size: -; d_call: -; j_call: TRBJ1-2; cdr3_nt: TGTGCCTGGAGCGCTAGGGCGCCGGAGGGCTACACCTTC; cdr3_aa: CAWSARAPEGYTF
v_call: TRBV29-1; clone_size: -; d_call: -; j_call: TRBJ2-2; cdr3_nt: TGCAGCGTTCGGGGGGCCACCGGGGAGCTGTTTTTT; cdr3_aa: CSVRGATGELFF
v_call: TRBV29-1; clone_size: -; d_call: -; j_call: TRBJ1-2; cdr3_nt: TGCAGCGTTCTGGAAGGGTCCAACTATGGCTACACCTTC; cdr3_aa: CSVLEGSNYGYTF
v_call: TRBV6-5; clone_size: few; d_call: -; j_call: TRBJ2-3; cdr3_nt: TGTGCCAGCAGTTACTCCTCGAGCAGTCCCACAGATACGCAGTATTTT; cdr3_aa: CASSYSSSSPTDTQYF
v_call: TRBV6-6; clone_size: many; d_call: -; j_call: TRBJ2-5; cdr3_nt: TGTGCCAGCAGGAGTGAACCCTCAGTACAAGAGACCCAGTACTTC; cdr3_aa: CASRSEPSVQETQYF
v_call: TRBV29-1; clone_size: -; d_call: -; j_call: TRBJ2-3; cdr3_nt: TGCAGCGTTGAAGGGGGGTTGCGGAGCACAGATACGCAGTATTTT; cdr3_aa: CSVEGGLRSTDTQYF
v_call: TRBV29-1; clone_size: few; d_call: TRBD2; j_call: TRBJ2-7; cdr3_nt: TGCAGCGCAGCGGGACCCTACGAGCAGTACTTC; cdr3_aa: CSAAGPYEQYF
v_call: TRBV7-9; clone_size: few; d_call: -; j_call: TRBJ2-7; cdr3_nt: TGTGCCAGCAGCCCGACAGGGAGGGAGCAGTACTTC; cdr3_aa: CASSPTGREQYF
v_call: TRBV27; clone_size: -; d_call: TRBD2; j_call: TRBJ2-1; cdr3_nt: TGTGCCAGCAGTTTGAGGGGGACTAGCGGACACAATGAGCAGTTCTTC; cdr3_aa: CASSLRGTSGHNEQFF
v_call: TRBV5-1; clone_size: few; d_call: TRBD1; j_call: TRBJ2-1; cdr3_nt: TGCGCCAGCAGCTCCACCGGGACAGGGGGCAAGAATGAGCAGTTCTTC; cdr3_aa: CASSSTGTGGKNEQFF
v_call: TRBV30; clone_size: -; d_call: TRBD2; j_call: TRBJ2-7; cdr3_nt: TGTGCCTGGAGAGAAGCGAGCGGGAGGGCCTTTTACGAGCAGTACTTC; cdr3_aa: CAWREASGRAFYEQYF
v_call: TRBV9; clone_size: -; d_call: -; j_call: TRBJ2-1; cdr3_nt: TGTGCCAGCAGCTACTCAGGCAGCCCGTACAATGAGCAGTTCTTC; cdr3_aa: CASSYSGSPYNEQFF